The 9 T cell receptor beta chains below come from one sample, sequenced in a study of neoadjuvant nivolumab and ipilimumab in lung cancer. The method was immunoSEQ multiplex PCR; TCRdb's version includes in-frame clones alone and lacks a portion of them. The sample lists more than 6,000 clones, around 77% occurring once. Sequencing used tumor tissue, obtained after neoadjuvant nivolumab, alone or with ipilimumab, at or shortly before surgery. These receptors all stem from an adult with non-small cell lung cancer.

This clone turned up a few times. V is TRBV2 and J is TRBJ2-1; 10 bases align to TRBD1. The trim removed 5 bases at V and 4 bases at J, leaving 5 bases unmatched. CDR3 length: 15 residues. Germline CDR1 reads SNHLY; CDR2 reads FYNNEI. CDR3 protein: CASSSDRGAYNEQFF. For the CDR3, the DNA is TGTGCCAGCAGTTCGGACAGGGGGGCGTACAATGAGCAGTTCTTC.

The rearrangement links TRBV5-1 to TRBJ1-1, with no clear D. Germline CDR1 SGHRS, CDR2 YFSETQ. This CDR3 spans 14 amino acids. The V gene lost 0 bases and the J gene lost 11 bases, with 17 bases spanning the gap. This CDR3 reads CASSLEGQAEGAFF. The DNA of the CDR3 is TGCGCCAGCAGCTTGGAGGGCCAGGCGGAGGGTGCTTTCTTT. Variable domain in full (rest from reference TRBV5-1 and TRBJ1-1): KAGVTQTPRYLIKTRGQQVTLSCSPISGHRSVSWYQQTPGQGLQFLFEYFSETQRNKGNFPGRFSGRQFSNSRSEMNVSTLELGDSALYLCASSLEGQAEGAFFGQGTRLTVV.

The chain carries TRBV6-5 and TRBJ1-5, with D maybe TRBD1 (6 bases). V was trimmed by 2 bases and J by 7 bases, leaving 9 bases between them. The CDR3 spans 13 residues. Germline CDR1 MNHEY, CDR2 SVGAGI. The CDR3 sequence: CASSYLGGQPQHF. The CDR3 region has the DNA TGTGCCAGCAGTTACCTGGGGGGCCAGCCCCAGCATTTT.

The rearrangement uses TRBV2 and TRBJ2-1; D unclear. Germline V gives CDR1 SNHLY, CDR2 FYNNEI. The CDR3 runs 15 residues. V was clipped by 1 base and J by 3 bases, with 10 bases between them. The CDR3 is CASSEGTVVYNEQFF. The CDR3 DNA follows: TGTGCCAGCAGTGAAGGGACCGTAGTCTACAATGAGCAGTTCTTC. The full variable domain, with the rest looked up from reference TRBV2 and TRBJ2-1, is EPEVTQTPSHQVTQMGQEVILRCVPISNHLYFYWYRQILGQKVEFLVSFYNNEISEKSEIFDDQFSVERPDGSNFTLKIRSTKLEDSAMYFCASSEGTVVYNEQFFGPGTRLTVL.

This clone was detected only a few times. The J gene is TRBJ2-1, the V gene TRBV6-1; D is ambiguous. Germline loops: CDR1 MNHNS, CDR2 SASEGT. The CDR3 has 11 amino acids. Trimming shortened V by 7 bases and J by 2 bases, and 3 bases separated the two germline ends. CDR3 sequence (DNA): TGTGCCAGCAACGCCTACAATGAGCAGTTCTTC. This encodes CASNAYNEQFF.

The table lists this clone with a count of one. V usage is TRBV6-6 and J usage is TRBJ1-1; D call uncertain. Trimming cost V 2 bases and J 11 bases, with 18 bases left between them. There are 14 residues in the CDR3. Looked up from germline, CDR1 is MNHNY and CDR2 is SVGAGI (reference sequence). This chain's CDR3 is CASSYSTGASLAFF. CDR3 bases: TGTGCCAGCAGTTACAGTACCGGAGCCTCCTTGGCTTTCTTT.

The chain is built from TRBV5-1 and TRBJ2-3; D is unresolved. The V gene's germline CDR1 is SGHRS and CDR2 YFSETQ. CDR3 length: 12 residues. V was trimmed by 1 base and J by 4 bases, leaving 4 bases between them. CDR3 loop: CASSLYADTQYF. CDR3 in DNA: TGCGCCAGCAGCTTGTATGCAGATACGCAGTATTTT.

The chain joins TRBV4-1 to TRBJ2-1; 10 nucleotides match TRBD2. The V segment lost 6 bases and the J segment 1 base; nucleotides outside the gene matches: 6. The CDR3 runs to 16 residues. The germline V gene encodes CDR1 MGHRA and CDR2 YSYEKL. The CDR3 nucleotides read TGCGCCAGCAGAACTCTAGCGGGAGATTCCTACAATGAGCAGTTCTTC. Translated, it gives CASRTLAGDSYNEQFF.

The chain is built from TRBV10-3 and TRBJ2-2, with no clear D. CDR3 length: 12 amino acids. V shed 7 bases and J shed 4 bases, with 7 bases lying between them. In germline, CDR1 is ENHRY, CDR2 SYGVKD. Written as DNA, the CDR3 is TGTGCCATCAAGGCAGGCACCGGGGAGCTGTTTTTT. As protein: CAIKAGTGELFF.